The clone carrying this T cell receptor (beta chain) appeared once. CDR3 length: 16 amino acids. Germline lookup yields CDR1 SGDLS and CDR2 YYNGEE. The junction had 7 bases not matched to a gene; V was cut back by 4 bases and J by 0 bases. This table comes from immunoSEQ multiplex PCR, and its TCRdb copy is limited to in-frame clones, with some not included. The table includes approximately 300,000 clones, approximately 85% detected once. This entry belongs to a study of blood T cell repertoires in COVID-19. About the study: Specimens from acute and convalescent COVID-19 originated in the United States, Italy and Spain.

The sequence derives from a woman aged 25-40 years who had recovered from COVID-19. Sequencing input: PBMCs or T cells enriched from blood (not recorded which). The rearrangement uses TRBV9 and TRBJ1-5; TRBD1 agrees at 7 bases. As DNA, the CDR3 is TGTGCCAGCAGCCCGGGGACAGTCTTTAGCAATCAGCCCCAGCATTTT. Residues: CASSPGTVFSNQPQHF.